Below, one T cell receptor beta chain is given with its context. The data originate from a study of T cell repertoires in ileal Crohn's disease. Sample time point: neoterminal ileum biopsy at postoperative endoscopy, about 6 months after surgery. V trimming: 4 bases; J trimming: 1 base; junction bases outside the gene matches: 0. Per germline, CDR1 WSHSY and CDR2 SAAADI. The CDR3 covers 13 residues. Clones were read by immunoSEQ multiplex PCR, and TCRdb kept only the in-frame ones, dropping some. The sample holds about 59,000 clones; roughly 89% are singletons and the top ten take 2% to 2.5%. V usage is TRBV10-2 and J usage is TRBJ1-1; 7 bases are a match to TRBD1. Sample: ileal tissue. This clonotype originated in an adult with Crohn's disease. DNA for the CDR3: TGCGCCAGCAGTGGACAGGGGAACACTGAAGCTTTCTTT. Translation gives CASSGQGNTEAFF.